The 16 T cell receptor beta chains below come from one sample, sequenced in a study of shared clonotypes between healthy human individuals. Profiling relied on immunoSEQ multiplex PCR, and the TCRdb table lists in-frame clones only, not all of them. In the table there are more than 1,200,000 clones, approximately 98.5% of which are singletons. Input material: naive CD4+ T cells sorted from blood. Stated subset: CD45RA+ positively selected. These receptors came from a young man in good health.

The rearrangement uses TRBV28 and TRBJ2-2; D remains ambiguous. V shed 1 base and J shed 6 bases, with 6 bases lying between them. Germline V gene lookup returns CDR1 MDHEN and CDR2 SYDVKM. The CDR3 has 13 amino acids. CDR3 in DNA: TGTGCCAGCAGTTTATACGCGTCCGGGGAGCTGTTTTTT. Translation: CASSLYASGELFF.

The chain recombines TRBV6-1 with TRBJ2-7; possibly TRBD2 for D (5 bases). This CDR3 spans 13 amino acids. The V and J ends lost 4 bases and 7 bases respectively, with 14 bases between them. CDR1 is MNHNS and CDR2 is SASEGT in the germline V gene. This CDR3 is CASSVKEPGEQYF. CDR3 nucleotides: TGTGCCAGCAGTGTGAAGGAGCCGGGGGAGCAGTACTTC.

The chain carries TRBV6-6 and TRBJ1-1, with D possibly being TRBD1 (5 bases). The CDR3 totals 14 residues. V lost 6 bases to trimming and J lost 5 bases, with 16 bases between them. CDR1 and CDR2 from the germline V gene are MNHNY and SVGAGI (reference sequence). Written as DNA, the CDR3 is TGTGCCAGCAGCGGTACCGGGACCAGGACTGAAGCTTTCTTT. Its protein is CASSGTGTRTEAFF.

V and J are TRBV4-1 and TRBJ2-1; no firm D call. The CDR3 sequence is 14 residues long. In germline, CDR1 is MGHRA, CDR2 YSYEKL. The V and J ends lost 1 base and 9 bases respectively, with 13 bases between them. CDR3 nucleotide sequence: TGCGCCAGCAGCCAAGGCGGAGTTCGGGTTGAGCAGTTCTTC. Its protein product is CASSQGGVRVEQFF.

The chain couples TRBV5-5 to TRBJ2-5; TRBD2 is a possible D gene (5 bases). The CDR3 runs to 13 residues. Germline lookup yields CDR1 SGHKS and CDR2 YYEKEE (reference sequence). The V and J ends lost 1 base and 4 bases respectively, with 8 bases between them. The CDR3, as DNA: TGTGCCAGCAGCTTGACTAGTCGAGAGACCCAGTACTTC. Translation: CASSLTSRETQYF.

The gene calls are TRBV30 and TRBJ2-5; D is uncertain. Germline-derived CDR1 and CDR2 are GTSNPN and SVGIG (reference sequence). The CDR3 length is 12 residues. Trimming took off 0 bases at V and 5 bases at J, with 7 bases between the two ends. CDR3 DNA: TGTGCCTGGAGTGTGGGGTCCGAGACCCAGTACTTC. Protein sequence: CAWSVGSETQYF.

The V gene is TRBV28, the J gene TRBJ1-1, with a tentative D call TRBD1 (5 bases). Deletions cut 6 bases from V and 1 base from J, with 15 bases between. This CDR3 has 15 amino acids. Germline V gives CDR1 MDHEN, CDR2 SYDVKM. The CDR3 region is CASRRHLGGNTEAFF. In nucleotides, the CDR3 is TGTGCCAGCAGACGACACCTGGGGGGGAACACTGAAGCTTTCTTT.

V and J are TRBV19 and TRBJ2-7; TRBD1 matches at 9 bases. Trimming cost V 5 bases and J 0 bases; bases outside gene matches: 8. CDR3 size: 16 residues. CDR1 is LNHDA and CDR2 is SQIVND in the germline V gene (reference sequence). The CDR3 DNA reads TGTGCCAGTAGTCGCGGACAGGGGCCGACCTCCTACGAGCAGTACTTC. Encoded protein: CASSRGQGPTSYEQYF. The whole variable domain, remainder taken from reference TRBV19 and TRBJ2-7, is DGGITQSPKYLFRKEGQNVTLSCEQNLNHDAMYWYRQDPGQGLRLIYYSQIVNDFQKGDIAEGYSVSREKKESFPLTVTSAQKNPTAFYLCASSRGQGPTSYEQYFGPGTRLTVT.

The rearrangement links TRBV10-1 to TRBJ2-7; 8 nucleotides line up with TRBD1. Germline CDR1 and CDR2: WNHNN and SYGVQD (reference sequence). V gave up 0 bases and J gave up 2 bases; unmatched junction bases: 6. The CDR3 is 16 amino acids. Here the CDR3 reads CASSESRDRFAYEQYF. The DNA of the CDR3 is TGCGCCAGCAGTGAGTCCCGGGACAGGTTCGCCTACGAGCAGTACTTC.

This clone was found once. This CDR3 is CAISESVRRSGDTEAFF. As DNA, the CDR3 is TGTGCCATCAGTGAGTCAGTCCGCAGGTCGGGGGACACTGAAGCTTTCTTT. This chain joins TRBV10-3 and TRBJ1-1; TRBD1 might be the D (5 bases). CDR3 length: 17 amino acids. V lost 0 bases and J lost 3, with 17 bases in between. The germline V gene encodes CDR1 ENHRY and CDR2 SYGVKD.

V and J are TRBV4-1 and TRBJ2-5; the D gene is possibly TRBD2 (7 bases). The CDR3 is 15 residues long. CDR1 is MGHRA, CDR2 YSYEKL, per germline. Trimming cost V 8 bases and J 2 bases, with 18 bases left between them. The CDR3 spells CASSGDTGLQETQYF. In DNA form, the CDR3 reads TGCGCCAGCTCAGGGGATACGGGACTACAAGAGACCCAGTACTTC.

The CDR3 bases are TGTGCCAGCAGCCCTCAAGGTAATACGTGGGAAAAACTGTTTTTT. Protein product: CASSPQGNTWEKLFF. The V and J genes are TRBV9 and TRBJ1-4; D not certain. Germline assignment: CDR1 SGDLS and CDR2 YYNGEE. Trimming removed 4 bases from V and 8 bases from J, with 18 bases in between. The CDR3 is 15 amino acids.

The chain has TRBV9 and TRBJ2-1, with D maybe TRBD2 (6 bases). The germline V and J ends were trimmed by 4 bases and 0 bases, with 17 bases remaining between them. This CDR3 spans 17 amino acids. Per the germline V gene, CDR1 is SGDLS and CDR2 is YYNGEE. The CDR3 region has the DNA TGTGCCAGCAGCCCTGCCCTTAGCGGTAGCTCCTACAATGAGCAGTTCTTC. Its translation: CASSPALSGSSYNEQFF.

This chain connects TRBV9 to TRBJ2-7; 8 bases agree with TRBD2. Germline V gene lookup returns CDR1 SGDLS and CDR2 YYNGEE. V lost 7 bases and J lost 2; bases outside the gene matches: 14. CDR3 length: 16 amino acids. The CDR3 here is CASSEGAGGVPYEQYF. CDR3 DNA: TGTGCCAGCTCCGAAGGTGCGGGAGGCGTCCCCTACGAGCAGTACTTC.

The chain combines TRBV25-1 with TRBJ2-5; 9 nucleotides align to TRBD1. Germline lookup yields CDR1 MGHDK and CDR2 SYGVNS. The CDR3 has 15 residues. J gave up 2 bases and V 2 bases, and 3 bases lay outside the gene matches. CDR3 loop: CASSEVGQGQETQYF. The CDR3 DNA sequence: TGTGCCAGCAGTGAAGTGGGACAGGGACAAGAGACCCAGTACTTC.

The rearrangement uses TRBV29-1 and TRBJ1-2; tentative D call: TRBD1 (5 bases). This CDR3 is 11 amino acids long. The germline gives CDR1 SQVTM, CDR2 ANQGSEA. Trimming stripped 4 bases from V and 6 bases from J, with 9 bases between. For the CDR3, the DNA is TGCAGCGTTGGGGTGGGGGATGGCTACACCTTC. It encodes CSVGVGDGYTF.